This TCR beta chain appears in the sequencing data of a study of blood T cell repertoires in COVID-19. About the research overall: From T cells, B-cell-depleted T cells, or PBMCs came the material, which was cDNA or gDNA.

Germline CDR1 is MGHDK and CDR2 is SYGVNS. The CDR3 totals 15 residues. V was cut by 1 base and J by 2 bases, with 12 bases left in between. Ages ranged from roughly 18 to 100 years, with residence in approximately 23 US areas. Some clones are missing from TCRdb's copy, which holds only in-frame ones; the method was immunoSEQ multiplex PCR. The table shows roughly 140,000 clones, with around nine tenths occurring only once. This TCR came from a woman aged 25 to 45 with acute COVID-19. The chain uses TRBV25-1 and TRBJ2-7; possibly TRBD2 for D (6 bases). Sample: PBMCs or T cells enriched from blood (not recorded which). CDR3 DNA: TGTGCCAGCAGTGAATCGGGGGATCCCACCTACGAGCAGTACTTC. Protein product: CASSESGDPTYEQYF.